A selection of T cell receptor beta chains follows, all from one sample in a study of T-cell reconstitution after alpha-beta-depleted transplantation in children. In TCRdb, the PCR reads were re-called with MiXCR into one record per CDR3 protein. The sample records 500,000 to 750,000 distinct CDR3 sequences, approximately 13% being singletons. Material: PBMCs, mostly from graft donor cells, obtained 360 days after TCRalphabeta/CD19-depleted stem cell transplant. The receptors were gathered from a male patient between 5 and 17 years old who had a stem cell transplant for acute myeloid leukemia, so the T cells may come from the graft donor. CDR3s include the opening cysteine and the closing phenylalanine or tryptophan. A D gene is named only where the DNA matches it firmly. Only part of the rows carry a size: once, few, many, or a class if the clone is expanded.

>TRBJ1-6|NA|TRBV27|few
CASSLGPGSASPLHF
TGTGCCAGCAGTTTAGGGCCGGGGTCGGCTTCACCCCTCCACTTT
>TRBJ2-4|NA|TRBV6-2/TRBV6-3|NA
CASSYSGGVAKNIQYF
TGTGCCAGCAGTTACTCTGGCGGAGTAGCCAAAAACATTCAGTACTTC
>TRBJ2-7|NA|TRBV20-1|few
CSAIRDEQYF
TGCAGTGCTATAAGGGACGAGCAGTACTTC
>TRBJ2-2|TRBD2|TRBV12-3/TRBV12-4|few
CASRPASGHGGEHDGELFF
TGTGCCAGCAGGCCTGCTAGCGGGCACGGGGGAGAACATGACGGGGAGCTGTTTTTT
>TRBJ2-2|TRBD2|TRBV11-2|NA
CASTQKGTSGVVDTGELFF
TGTGCCAGCACCCAAAAGGGGACTAGCGGAGTTGTTGACACCGGGGAGCTGTTTTTT
>TRBJ1-5|NA|TRBV2|few
CASSGEVYSNQPQHF
TGTGCCAGCAGTGGGGAGGTTTATAGCAATCAGCCCCAGCATTTT
>TRBJ2-1|NA|TRBV5-1|many
CASSPEGNWPSVF
TGCGCCAGCAGCCCGGAGGGTAATTGGCCCTCAGTCTTC
>TRBJ2-5|TRBD2|TRBV24-1|NA
CATRGLAGEETQYF
TGTGCCACCAGAGGACTAGCGGGAGAAGAGACCCAGTACTTC
>TRBJ2-5|NA|TRBV7-9|NA
CASSYAEGPETQYF
TGTGCCAGCAGCTATGCCGAGGGGCCGGAGACCCAGTACTTC
>TRBJ2-7|TRBD2|TRBV28|NA
CASSFRLAGAGEQYF
TGTGCCAGCAGTTTTAGACTAGCGGGGGCCGGGGAGCAGTACTTC
>TRBJ2-3|TRBD2|TRBV9|few
CASSTMTSGGTDTQYF
TGTGCCAGCAGCACGATGACTAGCGGGGGTACAGATACGCAGTATTTT
>TRBJ2-7|TRBD2|TRBV15|NA
CATSISSGSDEQYF
TGTGCCACCAGCATAAGTAGCGGGAGTGACGAGCAGTACTTC
>TRBJ2-3|TRBD2|TRBV20-1|NA
CSAQGLAGGPSTDTQYF
TGCAGTGCCCAAGGACTAGCGGGAGGGCCCAGCACAGATACGCAGTATTTT
>TRBJ2-7|TRBD1|TRBV5-1|NA
CASSWGQGPYEQYF
TGCGCCAGCAGCTGGGGACAGGGCCCCTACGAGCAGTACTTC
>TRBJ2-1|TRBD2|TRBV7-2|NA
CASKRENYNEQFF
TGTGCCAGCAAGCGGGAGAACTACAATGAGCAGTTCTTC
>TRBJ2-3|NA|TRBV7-9|few
CASVGGPTDTQYF
TGTGCCAGCGTGGGAGGACCCACAGATACGCAGTATTTT
>TRBJ2-3|NA|TRBV12-5|many
CASGLSAGDSDTQYF
TGTGCTAGTGGTTTGAGTGCAGGGGACTCAGATACGCAGTATTTT
>TRBJ2-5|TRBD2|TRBV28|many
CASERASGMRQTQYF
TGTGCCAGCGAAAGGGCTAGCGGGATGAGACAGACCCAGTACTTC
>TRBJ2-3|NA|TRBV6-5|few
CASSYRTPSSTDTQYF
TGTGCCAGCAGTTACAGGACCCCTTCTAGCACAGATACGCAGTATTTT
>TRBJ2-7|NA|TRBV5-1|NA
CASSSTSRYYEQYF
TGCGCCAGCAGCTCCACCTCGAGGTACTACGAGCAGTACTTC